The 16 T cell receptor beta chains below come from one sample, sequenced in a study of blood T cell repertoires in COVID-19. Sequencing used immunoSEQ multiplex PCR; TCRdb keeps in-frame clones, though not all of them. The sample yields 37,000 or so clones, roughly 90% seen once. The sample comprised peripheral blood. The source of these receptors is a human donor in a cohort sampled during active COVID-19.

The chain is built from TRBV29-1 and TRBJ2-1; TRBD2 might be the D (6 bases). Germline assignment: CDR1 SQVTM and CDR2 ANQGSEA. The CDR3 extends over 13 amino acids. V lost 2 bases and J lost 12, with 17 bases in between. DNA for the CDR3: TGCAGCGTTGAACCTCTAGCCGGGGGAGCGCAGTTCTTC. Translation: CSVEPLAGGAQFF.

CDR3 in DNA: TGTGCCAGCAAGAAACCGACAGGGTTAATCAACGAGCAGTACTTC. This sequence encodes CASKKPTGLINEQYF. V gene TRBV6-4 combines with J gene TRBJ2-7; TRBD1 matches 7 bases. The CDR3 spans 15 residues. The V gene end was trimmed by 7 bases and the J gene end by 5 bases; junction bases not matched to a gene: 14. Germline values: CDR1 MRHNA, CDR2 SNTAGT.

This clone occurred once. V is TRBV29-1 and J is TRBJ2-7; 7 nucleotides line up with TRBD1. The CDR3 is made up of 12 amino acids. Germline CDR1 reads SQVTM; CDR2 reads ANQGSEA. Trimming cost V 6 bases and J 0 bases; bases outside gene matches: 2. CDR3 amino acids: CSVRDSSYEQYF. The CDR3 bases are TGCAGCGTCCGGGACAGCTCCTACGAGCAGTACTTC.

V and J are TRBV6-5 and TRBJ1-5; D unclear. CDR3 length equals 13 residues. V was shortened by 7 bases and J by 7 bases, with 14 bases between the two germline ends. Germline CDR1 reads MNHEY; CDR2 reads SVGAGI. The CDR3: CASTSEGRQPQHF. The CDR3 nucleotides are TGTGCCAGCACCTCGGAGGGTAGGCAGCCCCAGCATTTT.

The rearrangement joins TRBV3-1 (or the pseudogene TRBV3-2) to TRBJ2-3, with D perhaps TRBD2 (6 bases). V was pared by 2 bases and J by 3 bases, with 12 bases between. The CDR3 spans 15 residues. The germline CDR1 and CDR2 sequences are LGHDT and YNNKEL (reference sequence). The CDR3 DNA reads TGTGCCAGCAGCCAAAGGGTGCGGGATACAGATACGCAGTATTTT. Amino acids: CASSQRVRDTDTQYF.

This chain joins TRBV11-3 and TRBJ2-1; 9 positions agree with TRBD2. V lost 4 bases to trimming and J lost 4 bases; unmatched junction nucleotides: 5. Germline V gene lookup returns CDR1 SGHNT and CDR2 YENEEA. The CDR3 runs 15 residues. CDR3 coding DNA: TGTGCCAGCAGCTCTTCTAGCGGGATATACAATGAGCAGTTCTTC. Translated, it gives CASSSSSGIYNEQFF. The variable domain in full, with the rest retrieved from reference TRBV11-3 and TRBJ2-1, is EAGVVQSPRYKIIEKKQPVAFWCNPISGHNTLYWYLQNLGQGPELLIRYENEEAVDDSQLPKDRFSAERLKGVDSTLKIQPAELGDSAVYLCASSSSSGIYNEQFFGPGTRLTVL.

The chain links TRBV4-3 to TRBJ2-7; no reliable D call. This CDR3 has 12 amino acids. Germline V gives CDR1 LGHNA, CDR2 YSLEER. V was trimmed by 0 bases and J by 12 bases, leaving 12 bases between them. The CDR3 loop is CASSQDPRVMYF. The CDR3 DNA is TGCGCCAGCAGCCAAGATCCGAGAGTAATGTACTTC.

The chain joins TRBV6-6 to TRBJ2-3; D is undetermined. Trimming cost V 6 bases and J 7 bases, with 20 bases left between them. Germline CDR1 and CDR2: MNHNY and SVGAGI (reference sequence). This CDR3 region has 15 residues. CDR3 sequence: CASSPTESDVNTQYF. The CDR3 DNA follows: TGTGCCAGCAGCCCTACGGAGAGTGATGTAAATACGCAGTATTTT.

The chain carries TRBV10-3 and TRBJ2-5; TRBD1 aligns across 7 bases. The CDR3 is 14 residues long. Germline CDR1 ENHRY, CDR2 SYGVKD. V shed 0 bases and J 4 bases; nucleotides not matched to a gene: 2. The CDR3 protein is CAISESNRGETQYF. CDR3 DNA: TGTGCCATCAGTGAGTCGAACAGGGGAGAGACCCAGTACTTC.

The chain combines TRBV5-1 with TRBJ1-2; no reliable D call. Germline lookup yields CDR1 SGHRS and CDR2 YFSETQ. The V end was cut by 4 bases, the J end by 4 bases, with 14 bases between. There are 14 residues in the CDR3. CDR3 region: CASSPPSGSYGYTF. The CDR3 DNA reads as TGCGCCAGCAGCCCTCCCTCCGGTTCCTATGGCTACACCTTC. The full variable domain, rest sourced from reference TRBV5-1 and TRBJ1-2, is KAGVTQTPRYLIKTRGQQVTLSCSPISGHRSVSWYQQTPGQGLQFLFEYFSETQRNKGNFPGRFSGRQFSNSRSEMNVSTLELGDSALYLCASSPPSGSYGYTFGSGTRLTVV.

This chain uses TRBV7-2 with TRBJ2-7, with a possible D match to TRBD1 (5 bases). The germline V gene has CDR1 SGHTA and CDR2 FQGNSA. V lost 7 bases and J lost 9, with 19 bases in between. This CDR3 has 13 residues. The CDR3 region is CASMNRTLRAQYF. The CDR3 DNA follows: TGTGCCAGCATGAACAGGACGCTACGAGCGCAGTACTTC.

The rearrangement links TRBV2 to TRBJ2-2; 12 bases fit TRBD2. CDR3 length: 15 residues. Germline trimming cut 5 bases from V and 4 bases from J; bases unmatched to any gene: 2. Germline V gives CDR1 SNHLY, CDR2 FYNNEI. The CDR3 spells CASSRGLAGTGELFF. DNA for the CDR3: TGTGCCAGCAGTCGGGGACTAGCGGGCACCGGGGAGCTGTTTTTT.

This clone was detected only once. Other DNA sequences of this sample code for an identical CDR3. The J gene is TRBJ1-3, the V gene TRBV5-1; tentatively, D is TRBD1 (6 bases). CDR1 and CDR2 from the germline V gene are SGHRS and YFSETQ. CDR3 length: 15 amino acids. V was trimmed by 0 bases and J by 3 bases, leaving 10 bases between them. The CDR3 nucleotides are TGCGCCAGCAGCTTGGAGAGGGGGAGTGGAAACACCATATATTTT. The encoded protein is CASSLERGSGNTIYF.

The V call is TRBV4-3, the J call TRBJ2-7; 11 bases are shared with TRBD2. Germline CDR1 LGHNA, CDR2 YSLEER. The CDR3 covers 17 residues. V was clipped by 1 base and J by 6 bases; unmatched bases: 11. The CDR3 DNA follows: TGCGCCAGCAGCCAAGCCGGAGTACTAGCGGGAGCGGGCGAGCAGTACTTC. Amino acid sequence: CASSQAGVLAGAGEQYF.

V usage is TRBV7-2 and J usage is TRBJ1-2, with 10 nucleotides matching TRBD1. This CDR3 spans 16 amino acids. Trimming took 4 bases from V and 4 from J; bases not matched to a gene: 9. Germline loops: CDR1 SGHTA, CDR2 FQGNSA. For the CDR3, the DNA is TGTGCCAGCAGCTCCCCCGGGACAGGGGTAAGCTATGGCTACACCTTC. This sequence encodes CASSSPGTGVSYGYTF.

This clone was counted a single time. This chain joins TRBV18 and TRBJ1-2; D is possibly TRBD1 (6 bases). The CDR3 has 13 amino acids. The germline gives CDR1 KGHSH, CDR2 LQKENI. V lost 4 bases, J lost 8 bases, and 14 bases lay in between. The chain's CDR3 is CASSLSGDKGYTF. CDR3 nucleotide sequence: TGTGCCAGCTCACTATCCGGGGACAAAGGCTACACCTTC.